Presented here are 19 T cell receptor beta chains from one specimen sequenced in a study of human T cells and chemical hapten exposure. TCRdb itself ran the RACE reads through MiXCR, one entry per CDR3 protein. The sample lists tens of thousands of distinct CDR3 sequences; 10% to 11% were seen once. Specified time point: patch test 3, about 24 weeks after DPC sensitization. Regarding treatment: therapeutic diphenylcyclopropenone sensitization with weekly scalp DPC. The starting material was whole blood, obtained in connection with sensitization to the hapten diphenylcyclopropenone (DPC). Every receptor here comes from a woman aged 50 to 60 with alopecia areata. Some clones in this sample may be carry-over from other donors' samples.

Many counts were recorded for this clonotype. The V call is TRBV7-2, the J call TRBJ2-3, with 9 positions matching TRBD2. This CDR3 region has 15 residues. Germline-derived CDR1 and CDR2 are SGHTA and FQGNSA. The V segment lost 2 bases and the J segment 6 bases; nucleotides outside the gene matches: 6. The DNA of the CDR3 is TGTGCCAGCAGCTTATCTGGCGGGAGGGAGGATACGCAGTATTTT. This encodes CASSLSGGREDTQYF.

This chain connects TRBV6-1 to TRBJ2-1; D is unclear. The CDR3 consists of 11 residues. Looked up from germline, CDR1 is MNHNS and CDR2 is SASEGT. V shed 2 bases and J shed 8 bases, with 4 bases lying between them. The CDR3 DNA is TGTGCCAGCAGTGAACGAGATGAGCAGTTCTTC. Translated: CASSERDEQFF.

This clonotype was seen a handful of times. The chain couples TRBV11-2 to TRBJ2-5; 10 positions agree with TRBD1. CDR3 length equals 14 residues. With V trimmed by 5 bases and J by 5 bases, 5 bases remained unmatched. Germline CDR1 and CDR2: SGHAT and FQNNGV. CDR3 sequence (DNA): TGTGCCAGCAGCGCCGGGACAGGGGAGGAGACCCAGTACTTC. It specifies CASSAGTGEETQYF.

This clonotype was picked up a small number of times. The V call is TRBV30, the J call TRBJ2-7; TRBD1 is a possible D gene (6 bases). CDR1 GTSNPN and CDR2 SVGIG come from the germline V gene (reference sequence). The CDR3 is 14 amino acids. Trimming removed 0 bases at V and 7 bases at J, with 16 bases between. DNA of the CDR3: TGTGCCTGGAGTGTACAACCGACAGGCGGGGAGCAGTACTTC. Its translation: CAWSVQPTGGEQYF.

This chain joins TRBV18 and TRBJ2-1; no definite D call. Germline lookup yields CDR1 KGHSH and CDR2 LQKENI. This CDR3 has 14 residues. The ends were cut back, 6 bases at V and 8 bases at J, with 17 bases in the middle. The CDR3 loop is CASSRQMAGDEQFF. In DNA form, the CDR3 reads TGTGCCAGCTCTCGCCAGATGGCTGGCGATGAGCAGTTCTTC.

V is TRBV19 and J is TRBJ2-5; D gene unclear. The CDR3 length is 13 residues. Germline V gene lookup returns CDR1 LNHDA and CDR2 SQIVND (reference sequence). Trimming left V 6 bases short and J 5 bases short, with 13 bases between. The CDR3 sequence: CASRAVGQETQYF. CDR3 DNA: TGTGCCAGTAGGGCGGTCGGGCAGGAGACCCAGTACTTC.

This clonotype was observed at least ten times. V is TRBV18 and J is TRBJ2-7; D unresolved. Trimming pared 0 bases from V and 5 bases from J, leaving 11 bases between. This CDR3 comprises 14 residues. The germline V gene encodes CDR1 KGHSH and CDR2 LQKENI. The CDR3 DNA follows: TGTGCCAGCTCACCACCGTTGGGAATCAACGAGCAGTACTTC. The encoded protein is CASSPPLGINEQYF.

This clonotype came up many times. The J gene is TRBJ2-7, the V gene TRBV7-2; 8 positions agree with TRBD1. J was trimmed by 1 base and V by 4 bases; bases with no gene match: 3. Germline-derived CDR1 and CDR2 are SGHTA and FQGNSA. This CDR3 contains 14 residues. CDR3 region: CASSSDRGSYEQYF. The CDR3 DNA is TGTGCCAGCAGCTCTGACAGGGGATCCTACGAGCAGTACTTC. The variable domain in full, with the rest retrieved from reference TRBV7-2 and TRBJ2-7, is GAGVSQSPSNKVTEKGKDVELRCDPISGHTALYWYRQSLGQGLEFLIYFQGNSAPDKSGLPSDRFSAERTGGSVSTLTIQRTQQEDSAVYLCASSSDRGSYEQYFGPGTRLTVT.

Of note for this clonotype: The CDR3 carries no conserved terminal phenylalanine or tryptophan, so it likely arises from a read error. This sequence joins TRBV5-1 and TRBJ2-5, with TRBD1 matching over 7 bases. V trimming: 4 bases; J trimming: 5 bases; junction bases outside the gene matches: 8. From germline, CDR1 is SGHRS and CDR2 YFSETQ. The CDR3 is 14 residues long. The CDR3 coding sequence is TGCGCCAGCAGCGGGACAGCCTGGCGGGAGACCCAGTACTCC. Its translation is CASSGTAWRETQYS.

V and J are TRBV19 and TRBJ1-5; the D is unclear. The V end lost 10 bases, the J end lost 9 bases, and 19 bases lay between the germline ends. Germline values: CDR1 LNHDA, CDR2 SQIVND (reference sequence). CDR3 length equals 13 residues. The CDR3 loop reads CATQADTSLPQHF. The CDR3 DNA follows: TGTGCCACCCAAGCTGACACCTCCTTGCCCCAGCATTTT.

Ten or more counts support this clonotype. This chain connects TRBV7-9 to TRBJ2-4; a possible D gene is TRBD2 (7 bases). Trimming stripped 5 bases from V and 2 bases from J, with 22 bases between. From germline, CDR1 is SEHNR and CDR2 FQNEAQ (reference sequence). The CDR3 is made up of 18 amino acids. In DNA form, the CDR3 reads TGTGCCAGCAGCCCTAGGGGGGTTAGCGGGCCTACCAAAAACATTCAGTACTTC. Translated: CASSPRGVSGPTKNIQYF.

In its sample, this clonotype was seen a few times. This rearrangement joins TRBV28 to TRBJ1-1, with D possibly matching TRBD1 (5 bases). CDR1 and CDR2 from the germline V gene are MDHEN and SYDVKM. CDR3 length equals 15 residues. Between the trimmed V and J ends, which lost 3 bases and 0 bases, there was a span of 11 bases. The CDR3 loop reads CASSFIQAVNTEAFF. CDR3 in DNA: TGTGCCAGCAGTTTTATACAGGCGGTGAACACTGAAGCTTTCTTT. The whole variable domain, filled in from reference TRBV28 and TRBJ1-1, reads DVKVTQSSRYLVKRTGEKVFLECVQDMDHENMFWYRQDPGLGLRLIYFSYDVKMKEKGDIPEGYSVSREKKERFSLILESASTNQTSMYLCASSFIQAVNTEAFFGQGTRLTVV.

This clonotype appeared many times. CDR3 sequence: CASSSNALGTDTQYF. The CDR3 DNA follows: TGTGCCAGCAGCTCGAACGCCCTGGGCACAGATACGCAGTATTTT. The chain employs TRBV3-1 and TRBJ2-3; D gene ambiguous. The V and J ends lost 5 bases and 1 base respectively, with 13 bases between them. The CDR3 is 15 residues long. Germline V gene data show CDR1 as LGHDT and CDR2 as YNNKEL (reference sequence).

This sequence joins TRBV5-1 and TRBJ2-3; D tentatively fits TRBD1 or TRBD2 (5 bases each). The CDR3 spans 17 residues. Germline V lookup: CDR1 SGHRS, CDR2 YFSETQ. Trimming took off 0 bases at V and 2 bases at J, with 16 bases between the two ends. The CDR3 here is CASSLGRDVRSTDTQYF. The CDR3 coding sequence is TGCGCCAGCAGCTTGGGCAGGGACGTCCGTTCCACAGATACGCAGTATTTT.

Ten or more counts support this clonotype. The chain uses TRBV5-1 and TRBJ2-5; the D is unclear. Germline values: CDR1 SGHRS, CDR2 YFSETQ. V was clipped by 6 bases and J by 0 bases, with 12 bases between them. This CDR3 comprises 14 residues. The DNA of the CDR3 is TGCGCCAGCACCCCGGGCCTTTACCAAGAGACCCAGTACTTC. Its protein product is CASTPGLYQETQYF.

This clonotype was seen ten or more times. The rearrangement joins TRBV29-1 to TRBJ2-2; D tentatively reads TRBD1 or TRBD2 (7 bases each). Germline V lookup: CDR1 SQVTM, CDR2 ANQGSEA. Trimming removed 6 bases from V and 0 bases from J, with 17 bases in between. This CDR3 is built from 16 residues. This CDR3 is CSVPRGGDSNTGELFF. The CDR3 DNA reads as TGCAGCGTCCCCAGGGGGGGGGACTCGAACACCGGGGAGCTGTTTTTT.

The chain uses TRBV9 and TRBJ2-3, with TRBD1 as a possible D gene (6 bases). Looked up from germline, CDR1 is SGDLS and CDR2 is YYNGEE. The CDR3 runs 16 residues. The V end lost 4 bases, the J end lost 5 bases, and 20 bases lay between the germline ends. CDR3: CASSREIDRLGDTQYF. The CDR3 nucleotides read TGTGCCAGCAGCCGAGAGATTGACAGGCTGGGAGATACGCAGTATTTT.

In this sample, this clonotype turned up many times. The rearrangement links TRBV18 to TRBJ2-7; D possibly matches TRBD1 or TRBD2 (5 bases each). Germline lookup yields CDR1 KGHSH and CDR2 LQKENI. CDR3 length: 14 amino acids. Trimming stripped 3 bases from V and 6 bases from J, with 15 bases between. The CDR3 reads CASSPLGTGAEQYF. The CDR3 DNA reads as TGTGCCAGCTCACCCCTAGGGACGGGCGCCGAGCAGTACTTC. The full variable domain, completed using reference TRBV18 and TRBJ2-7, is NAGVMQNPRHLVRRRGQEARLRCSPMKGHSHVYWYRQLPEEGLKFMVYLQKENIIDESGMPKERFSAEFPKEGPSILRIQQVVRGDSAAYFCASSPLGTGAEQYFGPGTRLTVT.

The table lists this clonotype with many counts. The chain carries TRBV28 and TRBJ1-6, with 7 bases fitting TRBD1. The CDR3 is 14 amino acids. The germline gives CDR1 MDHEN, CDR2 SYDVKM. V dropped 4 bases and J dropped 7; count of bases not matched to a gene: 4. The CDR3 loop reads CASSWDRRNSPLHF. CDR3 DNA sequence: TGTGCCAGCAGTTGGGACAGAAGAAATTCACCCCTCCACTTT.